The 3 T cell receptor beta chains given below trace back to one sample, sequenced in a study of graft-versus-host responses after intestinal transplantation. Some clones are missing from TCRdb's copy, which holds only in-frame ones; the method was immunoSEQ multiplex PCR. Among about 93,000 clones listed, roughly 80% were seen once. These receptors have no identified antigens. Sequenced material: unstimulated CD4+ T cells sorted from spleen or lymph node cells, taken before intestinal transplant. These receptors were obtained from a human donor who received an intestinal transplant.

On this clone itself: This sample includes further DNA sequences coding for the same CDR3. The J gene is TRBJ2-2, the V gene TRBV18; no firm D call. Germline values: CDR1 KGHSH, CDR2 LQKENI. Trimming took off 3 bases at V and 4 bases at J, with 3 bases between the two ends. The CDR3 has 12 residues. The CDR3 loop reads CASSPRTGELFF. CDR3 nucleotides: TGTGCCAGCTCACCCCGCACCGGGGAGCTGTTTTTT.

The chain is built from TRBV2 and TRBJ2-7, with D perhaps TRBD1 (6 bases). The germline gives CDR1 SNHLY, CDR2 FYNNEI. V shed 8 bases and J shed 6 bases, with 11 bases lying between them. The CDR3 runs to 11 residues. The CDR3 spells CASRQVSEQYF. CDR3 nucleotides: TGTGCCAGCCGACAGGTCTCCGAGCAGTACTTC.

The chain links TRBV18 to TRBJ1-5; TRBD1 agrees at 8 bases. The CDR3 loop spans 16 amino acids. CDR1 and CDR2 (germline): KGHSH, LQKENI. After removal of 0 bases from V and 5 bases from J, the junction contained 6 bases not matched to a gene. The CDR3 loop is CASSPPPGTGHQPQHF. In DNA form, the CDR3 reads TGTGCCAGCTCACCACCGCCCGGGACAGGACATCAGCCCCAGCATTTT.